One and the same sample provided the 5 T cell receptor beta chains below, sequenced in a study of monozygotic twins with inflammatory bowel disease. With the 5' RACE reads reprocessed, TCRdb shows one record per CDR3 protein and no DNA. In all, the sample yields around 410,000 distinct CDR3 sequences. Specimen: blood. These receptors were collected from a human donor with ulcerative colitis or Crohn's disease, or a healthy co-twin of an affected twin (not recorded which).

This chain links TRBV6-2 or TRBV6-3 with TRBJ2-1; lacking DNA, the TRBD1 call made by TCRdb goes unchecked. In germline, CDR1 is MNHEY, CDR2 SVGEGT. This CDR3 contains 13 residues. This chain's CDR3 is CASSYPTAREQFF.

This sequence joins TRBV5-1 and TRBJ2-2; TCRdb gives TRBD2 as the D gene, but with no DNA this cannot be confirmed. Germline V gene sequence: CDR1 SGHRS, CDR2 YFSETQ. This CDR3 comprises 15 residues. The CDR3 loop reads CASSVGTQGTGELFF.

This chain connects TRBV29-1 to TRBJ2-1; the D call of TRBD1 rests on TCRdb alone, since no DNA is present to check it. Germline loops: CDR1 SQVTM, CDR2 ANQGSEA. The CDR3 length is 14 residues. The CDR3 is CSARPPGLYNEQFF.

The J gene is TRBJ2-3, the V gene TRBV5-1; checking the TCRdb D call of TRBD2 is not possible without DNA. This CDR3 is built from 15 residues. CDR1 is SGHRS, CDR2 YFSETQ, per germline. The CDR3 here is CASSSLAGVADTQYF.

The J gene is TRBJ2-1, the V gene TRBV28; no DNA is available, so the TRBD2 call from TCRdb remains unchecked. The CDR3 is made up of 20 amino acids. The germline V gene has CDR1 MDHEN and CDR2 SYDVKM. The CDR3 region is CASSLWMRREGQKPYNEQFF.